This T cell receptor (beta chain) was identified during a study of control samples from healthy donors and cancer patients (dated by TCRdb to about 2020). The method was the immunoSEQ multiplex PCR assay. The clones in this table, taken by TCRdb from immuneACCESS, are in-frame only. Not every clone is retained; where verified, under half of the shortfall comes from an unresolved V gene, and the cause of the rest is unknown. Within this sample are around 170,000 clones, with approximately 86% of them counted one time only. About 5.3% of the sample lies in the top ten. Points on this clone: Its antigen is unknown. Base qualities are not recorded, but no much larger clone differs from it by a single base.

Deletion took 0 bases off V and 1 base off J, with a span of 7 bases between the germline ends. CDR1 SGHTA and CDR2 FQGNSA are derived from the germline V gene. Its CDR3 holds 15 amino acids, cysteine through phenylalanine. The kept DNA is CDR3 alone, 45 bases in frame from the first base. This receptor was identified in a woman in her thirties in good health. The sequencing input was blood. The sequence joins TRBV7-2 to TRBJ2-1; a tentative D call is TRBD1 (6 bases match). The CDR3 reads as follows: CASSLAQGSYNEQFF. The DNA is as follows: TGTGCCAGCAGCTTAGCCCAGGGGTCCTACAATGAGCAGTTCTTC.